A single sample gave rise to the 8 T cell receptor beta chains below, sequenced in a study of early T cells in non-severe SARS-CoV-2 infection (TCRdb year 2021). Library preparation used 5' RACE. Sequencing took place on a NextSeq 500. Using fastp at Q25 and MiXCR, TCRdb reprocessed the public reads and kept productive beta chains. Merged by CDR3 protein, the rows form single entries marked with the most common genes and DNA. The sample yields approximately 70,000 distinct CDR3 sequences; over 9.5% were counted once. The ten largest clones take up roughly 6.1% of the sample. The source material was whole blood. The source is an adult who was a healthcare worker with PCR-confirmed SARS-CoV-2 infection or an uninfected control (not recorded which).

Ten or more counts support this clonotype. This rearrangement joins TRBV6-6 to TRBJ2-7; 8 nucleotides agree with TRBD2. Germline V gene sequence: CDR1 MNHNY, CDR2 SVGAGI (reference sequence). The length of the CDR3 is 15 residues. Trimming cost V 2 bases and J 1 base; bases outside gene matches: 4. CDR3 sequence: CASSYLGGGSYEQYF. CDR3 DNA sequence: TGTGCCAGCAGTTACCTTGGCGGGGGGTCCTACGAGCAGTACTTC.

This clonotype was counted at least ten times. The rearrangement links TRBV5-6 to TRBJ2-5, with D possibly being TRBD1 or TRBD2 (5 bases each). V was trimmed by 0 bases and J by 6 bases, leaving 15 bases between them. Germline CDR1 SGHDT, CDR2 YYEEEE. CDR3 length equals 15 residues. This chain's CDR3 is CASSLAGAGLKTQYF. The CDR3, as DNA: TGTGCCAGCAGCTTGGCCGGGGCAGGGTTGAAGACCCAGTACTTC.

Only a few counts were recorded for this clonotype. The gene calls are TRBV29-1 and TRBJ2-3; 7 nucleotides agree with TRBD2. Germline lookup yields CDR1 SQVTM and CDR2 ANQGSEA. This CDR3 region has 13 residues. V shed 6 bases and J 1 base; nucleotides not matched to a gene: 4. The CDR3 loop is CSVHSGGTDTQYF. As DNA, the CDR3 is TGCAGCGTCCACAGCGGGGGCACAGATACGCAGTATTTT.

In its sample, this clonotype was seen many times. The chain has TRBV7-2 and TRBJ1-5; unclear D gene. The CDR3 spans 14 residues. V was clipped by 0 bases and J by 4 bases, with 7 bases between them. Germline values: CDR1 SGHTA, CDR2 FQGNSA. The CDR3 sequence is CASSLAGENQPQHF. CDR3 nucleotides: TGTGCCAGCAGCTTAGCAGGAGAAAATCAGCCCCAGCATTTT. Full variable domain (rest looked up from reference TRBV7-2 and TRBJ1-5): GAGVSQSPSNKVTEKGKDVELRCDPISGHTALYWYRQSLGQGLEFLIYFQGNSAPDKSGLPSDRFSAERTGGSVSTLTIQRTQQEDSAVYLCASSLAGENQPQHFGDGTRLSIL.

This clonotype has at least ten counts. The rearrangement uses TRBV7-8 and TRBJ1-2; 7 nucleotides agree with TRBD1. CDR1 and CDR2 (germline): SGHVS, FQNEAQ. V shed 4 bases and J 3 bases; nucleotides not matched to a gene: 5. This CDR3 spans 14 amino acids. DNA of the CDR3: TGTGCCAGCAGCTACGGGACAGACGACTATGGCTACACCTTC. Protein product: CASSYGTDDYGYTF. The variable domain in full, with the rest retrieved from reference TRBV7-8 and TRBJ1-2, is GAGVSQSPRYKVAKRGQDVALRCDPISGHVSLFWYQQALGQGPEFLTYFQNEAQLDKSGLPSDRFFAERPEGSVSTLKIQRTQQEDSAVYLCASSYGTDDYGYTFGSGTRLTVV.

Ten or more counts support this clonotype. The chain links TRBV12-3 or TRBV12-4 to TRBJ2-2; 12 bases line up with TRBD2. The V and J ends lost 8 bases and 4 bases, in that order; junction bases with no gene match: 11. The CDR3 spans 17 residues. The CDR3 sequence is CASSQRRLAGVTGELFF. CDR3 in DNA: TGTGCCAGCTCCCAACGGCGACTAGCGGGGGTCACCGGGGAGCTGTTTTTT.

V is TRBV30 and J is TRBJ2-7, with TRBD2 matching 7 bases. CDR3 length: 16 residues. From germline, CDR1 is GTSNPN and CDR2 SVGIG (reference sequence). J lost 0 bases, V lost 2 bases, and 10 bases had no gene match. The CDR3 sequence is CAWSRGLLQISYEQYF. The CDR3 region has the DNA TGTGCCTGGAGTCGGGGACTATTACAAATCTCCTACGAGCAGTACTTC.

This clonotype was detected ten times or more. The V gene is TRBV29-1, the J gene TRBJ1-1, with D possibly TRBD1 on 5 matching bases. From germline, CDR1 is SQVTM and CDR2 ANQGSEA. This CDR3 region has 13 residues. V was pared by 4 bases and J by 0 bases, with 9 bases between. CDR3 in DNA: TGCAGCGTTGTTGGACAAATGAACACTGAAGCTTTCTTT. Its protein product is CSVVGQMNTEAFF.